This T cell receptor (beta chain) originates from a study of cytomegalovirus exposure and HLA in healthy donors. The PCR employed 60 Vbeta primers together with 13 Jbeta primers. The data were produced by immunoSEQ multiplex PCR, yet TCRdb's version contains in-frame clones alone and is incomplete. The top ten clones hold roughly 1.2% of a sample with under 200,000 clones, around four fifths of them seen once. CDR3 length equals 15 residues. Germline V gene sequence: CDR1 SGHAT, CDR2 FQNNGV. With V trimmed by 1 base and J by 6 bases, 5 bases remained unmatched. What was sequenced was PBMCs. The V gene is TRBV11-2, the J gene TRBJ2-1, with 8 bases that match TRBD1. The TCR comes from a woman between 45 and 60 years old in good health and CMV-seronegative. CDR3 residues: CASSLGVTGGNEQFF. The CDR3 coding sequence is TGTGCCAGCAGCTTAGGCGTCACAGGGGGCAATGAGCAGTTCTTC.